One and the same sample provided the 29 T cell receptor beta chains below, sequenced in a study of T cells in Graves' hyperthyroidism and ophthalmopathy (dated by TCRdb to the late 2010s). Libraries came from multiplex PCR. The sequencing machine was an Illumina HiSeq 2000. The TCR beta CDR3 regions were amplified from the RNA transcripts. The TCR CDR3 was subjected to a first round of RT-PCR using the HTBI primer set and the Qiagen OneStep RT-PCR kit. TCRdb ran its own pipeline on the public reads, namely fastp trimming at Q25 and MiXCR clone calling, and kept in-frame beta chains. Entries that share a CDR3 protein sequence are merged under the most common genes and DNA. For this sample the table gives hundreds of thousands of distinct CDR3 sequences, of which about 14% were detected only once. The ten largest clonotypes hold around 4.1% of the sample. The sequenced material came from blood. The receptors were gathered from a middle-aged woman with Graves' ophthalmopathy.

The chain couples TRBV29-1 to TRBJ2-2, with D possibly being TRBD1 or TRBD2 (5 bases each). CDR3 size: 11 residues. The V and J ends lost 6 bases and 6 bases respectively, with 8 bases between them. Germline assignment: CDR1 SQVTM and CDR2 ANQGSEA. The CDR3 loop is CSVWGSGELFF. In DNA, the CDR3 is TGCAGCGTCTGGGGGTCCGGGGAGCTGTTTTTT.

This clonotype was seen at least ten times. The gene calls are TRBV28 and TRBJ2-7; 7 nucleotides match TRBD1. After removal of 3 bases from V and 3 bases from J, the junction contained 8 bases not matched to a gene. CDR3 length: 15 amino acids. Germline CDR1 MDHEN, CDR2 SYDVKM. CDR3 DNA: TGTGCCAGCAGTTTGGCGTGGACAGGTTACTACGAGCAGTACTTC. Protein product: CASSLAWTGYYEQYF.

This clonotype was observed many times. The chain employs TRBV5-1 and TRBJ2-7, with 7 positions matching TRBD1. V lost 7 bases, J lost 3 bases, and 10 bases stayed unmatched. Germline V lookup: CDR1 SGHRS, CDR2 YFSETQ. The CDR3 sequence is 14 residues long. CDR3 sequence: CASGPGTVNYEQYF. CDR3 bases: TGCGCCAGCGGACCCGGGACAGTCAACTACGAGCAGTACTTC.

This clonotype was seen ten or more times. V usage is TRBV6-2 or TRBV6-3 and J usage is TRBJ2-7, with TRBD2 matching over 7 bases. The CDR3 is made up of 13 amino acids. Trimming at V came to 10 bases and at J to 2 bases, leaving 8 bases not matched to a gene. CDR1 MNHEY and CDR2 SVGEGT come from the germline V gene. The CDR3 reads CATGLVPTYEQYF. The CDR3 region has the DNA TGTGCCACCGGACTAGTCCCTACCTACGAGCAGTACTTC.

This chain connects TRBV6-5 to TRBJ1-2; 7 nucleotides agree with TRBD1. Germline V gives CDR1 MNHEY, CDR2 SVGAGI. J gave up 8 bases and V 5 bases, and 8 bases lay outside the gene matches. This CDR3 spans 13 amino acids. CDR3 protein: CASSHDRDGGYTF. The CDR3 nucleotides read TGTGCCAGCAGTCACGACAGGGATGGCGGCTACACCTTC.

About this clonotype: Being one base from a much bigger clone, this may be a read error. V usage is TRBV12-3 or TRBV12-4 and J usage is TRBJ2-5; TRBD1 matches at 12 bases. V trimming: 6 bases; J trimming: 5 bases; junction bases outside the gene matches: 1. The CDR3 consists of 13 residues. CDR3 amino acids: CASRGQGAETQYF. In DNA, the CDR3 is TGTGCCAGCAGGGGACAGGGGGCTGAGACCCAGTACTTC.

This clonotype came up many times. The V and J genes are TRBV20-1 and TRBJ1-5, with a weak D call TRBD1 (5 bases). V was cut by 0 bases and J by 4 bases, with 16 bases left in between. The length of the CDR3 is 16 residues. Per the germline V gene, CDR1 is DFQATT and CDR2 is SNEGSKA (reference sequence). CDR3 amino acids: CSARDRQRALNQPQHF. CDR3 bases: TGCAGTGCTAGAGATCGACAGAGGGCCCTAAATCAGCCCCAGCATTTT.

The chain combines TRBV19 with TRBJ2-5; 8 bases are a match to TRBD1. Per germline, CDR1 LNHDA and CDR2 SQIVND (reference sequence). Trimming cost V 1 base and J 4 bases; bases outside gene matches: 5. CDR3 length: 15 residues. CDR3 in DNA: TGTGCCAGTAGTATAGGGACAGGGAATCTAGAGACCCAGTACTTC. It specifies CASSIGTGNLETQYF.

This rearrangement joins TRBV28 to TRBJ2-7; 7 bases fit TRBD2. Germline V gives CDR1 MDHEN, CDR2 SYDVKM. V was clipped by 6 bases and J by 5 bases; unmatched bases: 10. This CDR3 comprises 14 residues. The CDR3 is CASSQSSGSHEQYF. The CDR3 region has the DNA TGTGCCAGCAGCCAGAGTAGCGGGTCCCACGAGCAGTACTTC.

This rearrangement joins TRBV18 to TRBJ1-2; D remains unclear. Trimming pared 2 bases from V and 7 bases from J, leaving 5 bases between. The germline CDR1 and CDR2 sequences are KGHSH and LQKENI. This CDR3 has 11 residues. CDR3 amino acids: CASSPGFGYTF. In DNA form, the CDR3 reads TGTGCCAGCTCACCAGGGTTTGGCTACACCTTC.

This clonotype has at least ten counts. V gene TRBV6-2 or TRBV6-3 combines with J gene TRBJ1-1; D gene ambiguous. V lost 10 bases, J lost 2 bases, and 8 bases lay in between. Looked up from germline, CDR1 is MNHEY and CDR2 is SVGEGT. The CDR3 sequence is 11 residues long. CDR3 region: CATVGNTEAFF. DNA for the CDR3: TGTGCCACCGTAGGAAACACTGAAGCTTTCTTT.

This clonotype appeared many times. The rearrangement joins TRBV29-1 to TRBJ1-5, with 9 positions matching TRBD1. The CDR3 runs 16 residues. Germline-derived CDR1 and CDR2 are SQVTM and ANQGSEA. V trimming: 8 bases; J trimming: 0 bases; junction bases outside the gene matches: 11. The CDR3 sequence: CSRPGQGHYSNQPQHF. The CDR3 DNA reads TGCAGCCGTCCGGGACAGGGACATTATAGCAATCAGCCCCAGCATTTT. The full variable domain, with the rest looked up from reference TRBV29-1 and TRBJ1-5, is SAVISQKPSRDICQRGTSLTIQCQVDSQVTMMFWYRQQPGQSLTLIATANQGSEATYESGFVIDKFPISRPNLTFSTLTVSNMSPEDSSIYLCSRPGQGHYSNQPQHFGDGTRLSIL.

This clonotype was seen at least ten times. The chain joins TRBV12-3 or TRBV12-4 to TRBJ2-7, with D possibly matching TRBD1 (7 bases). This CDR3 comprises 14 residues. Trimming removed 3 bases at V and 6 bases at J, with 15 bases between. This chain's CDR3 is CASSLGGQLGEQYF. The CDR3 region has the DNA TGTGCCAGCAGTTTGGGGGGACAGCTGGGCGAGCAGTACTTC.

This clonotype was picked up a small number of times. The V gene is TRBV2, the J gene TRBJ2-2, with 12 positions matching TRBD2. The CDR3 totals 16 residues. Germline CDR1 SNHLY, CDR2 FYNNEI. V shed 6 bases, J shed 7 bases, and the junction held 9 bases outside the gene matches. The CDR3 loop reads CASSPTSGRIVGELFF. The CDR3 nucleotides read TGTGCCAGCAGCCCGACTAGCGGGAGAATTGTCGGGGAGCTGTTTTTT.

This clonotype was observed many times. The chain is built from TRBV28 and TRBJ2-7; a possible D gene is TRBD1 (6 bases). V lost 4 bases, J lost 3 bases, and 10 bases lay in between. The germline V gene has CDR1 MDHEN and CDR2 SYDVKM. The CDR3 is 13 residues long. The CDR3 sequence: CASSSGHNYEQYF. The CDR3 DNA reads as TGTGCCAGCAGTTCGGGACACAACTACGAGCAGTACTTC.

This clonotype was recorded many times. This chain joins TRBV30 and TRBJ2-2; D ambiguous. Trimming removed 0 bases from V and 4 bases from J, with 6 bases in between. The CDR3 runs 13 residues. Germline assignment: CDR1 GTSNPN and CDR2 SVGIG (reference sequence). The chain's CDR3 is CAWSVMGTGELFF. In nucleotides, the CDR3 is TGTGCCTGGAGTGTAATGGGCACCGGGGAGCTGTTTTTT.

At least ten counts were recorded for this clonotype. CDR3 nucleotide sequence: TGTGCCAGCAGCTTAGTGAGGGGGTCCTTGAACACCGGGGAGCTGTTTTTT. This encodes CASSLVRGSLNTGELFF. The gene calls are TRBV11-1 and TRBJ2-2; tentatively, D is TRBD1 (6 bases). The V gene lost 1 base and the J gene lost 1 base, with 13 bases spanning the gap. Germline CDR1 and CDR2: SGHAT and FQDESV (reference sequence). The CDR3 extends over 17 amino acids.

This clonotype came up many times. The chain combines TRBV19 with TRBJ1-1; D is ambiguous. CDR1 is LNHDA and CDR2 is SQIVND in the germline V gene (reference sequence). CDR3 length: 13 residues. V gave up 3 bases and J gave up 4 bases, with 9 bases separating them. The CDR3 bases are TGTGCCAGTAGTATGCGTCAGTTCACTGAAGCTTTCTTT. It specifies CASSMRQFTEAFF.

This clonotype was seen many times. V usage is TRBV28 and J usage is TRBJ1-2; D is uncertain. The CDR3 covers 15 residues. V was cut by 3 bases and J by 1 base, with 12 bases left in between. In germline, CDR1 is MDHEN, CDR2 SYDVKM. CDR3 nucleotide sequence: TGTGCCAGCAGTTTTGGCACGAGGATTAACTATGGCTACACCTTC. Protein product: CASSFGTRINYGYTF.

This chain uses TRBV5-5 with TRBJ2-5; the D gene is possibly TRBD1 (6 bases). The CDR3 extends over 14 amino acids. Germline-derived CDR1 and CDR2 are SGHKS and YYEKEE (reference sequence). V was pared by 4 bases and J by 2 bases, with 12 bases between. CDR3 sequence (DNA): TGTGCCAGCAGCAAATGGGACACTCAAGAGACCCAGTACTTC. Protein: CASSKWDTQETQYF.

This clonotype was counted only a few times. This may come from a read error, since a much larger clone is one base off. Because it lacks the conserved phenylalanine or tryptophan at the end, this CDR3 is likely a read error. J is TRBJ1-2 and V is TRBV7-3; 9 bases are shared with TRBD1. The germline CDR1 and CDR2 sequences are SGHTA and FQGTGA. V shed 2 bases and J 3 bases; nucleotides not matched to a gene: 4. The CDR3 is 15 residues long. As DNA, the CDR3 is TGTGCCAGCAGCTTATCGACAGGGGGGGACTATGGCTACACCTCC. Translated: CASSLSTGGDYGYTS.

The chain recombines TRBV20-1 with TRBJ2-4, with TRBD2 matching over 10 bases. Germline CDR1 reads DFQATT; CDR2 reads SNEGSKA (reference sequence). CDR3 length equals 14 residues. After removal of 6 bases from V and 7 bases from J, the junction contained 9 bases not matched to a gene. The CDR3 loop is CSAPAGGPSNIQYF. As DNA, the CDR3 is TGCAGTGCCCCAGCGGGAGGGCCCTCCAACATTCAGTACTTC.

This clonotype was counted only a few times. Being one base from a much bigger clone, this may be a read error. The chain combines TRBV9 with TRBJ2-7; D is uncertain. In germline, CDR1 is SGDLS, CDR2 YYNGEE. The CDR3 contains 14 residues. DNA of the CDR3: TGTGCCAACAGCGTAGAGTACAGTGGATACGAGCAGTACTTC. It is translated as CANSVEYSGYEQYF.

This clonotype was seen at least ten times. This sequence joins TRBV6-1 and TRBJ2-5, with TRBD2 identical over 9 bases. CDR3 length: 16 residues. V gave up 2 bases and J gave up 4 bases; unmatched junction bases: 8. Germline assignment: CDR1 MNHNS and CDR2 SASEGT. The DNA for the CDR3 is TGTGCCAGCAGTGAAACCCTACAACTAGCGGGAGAGACCCAGTACTTC. Translating it yields CASSETLQLAGETQYF.

This clonotype came up many times. The chain recombines TRBV20-1 with TRBJ1-5; no reliable D call. The CDR3 covers 13 residues. Germline V gene sequence: CDR1 DFQATT, CDR2 SNEGSKA (reference sequence). V was shortened by 6 bases and J by 6 bases, with 15 bases between the two germline ends. CDR3 nucleotides: TGCAGTGCACGACCTCTTGGCAGTCAGCCCCAGCATTTT. Translated: CSARPLGSQPQHF.

This clonotype occurred many times. The chain employs TRBV27 and TRBJ1-2, with 7 bases fitting TRBD1. Germline CDR1 reads MNHEY; CDR2 reads SMNVEV (reference sequence). V lost 0 bases, J lost 8 bases, and 6 bases stayed unmatched. This CDR3 has 14 residues. CDR3 amino acids: CASSLSGDRRGYTF. The CDR3 coding sequence is TGTGCCAGCAGTTTATCGGGGGACAGAAGGGGCTACACCTTC.

The chain links TRBV18 to TRBJ2-7, with 9 positions matching TRBD2. V lost 5 bases, J lost 6 bases, and 8 bases stayed unmatched. In germline, CDR1 is KGHSH, CDR2 LQKENI. The CDR3 sequence is 14 residues long. The CDR3 DNA is TGTGCCAGCTCAGTAGCGGGAGAAGTTTCCGAGCAGTACTTC. As protein: CASSVAGEVSEQYF.

There are many counts of this clonotype. This rearrangement joins TRBV19 to TRBJ1-3; unclear D gene. The V gene lost 4 bases and the J gene lost 2 bases, with 9 bases spanning the gap. Germline V gene lookup returns CDR1 LNHDA and CDR2 SQIVND (reference sequence). The CDR3 length is 14 residues. CDR3 region: CASSTPVPGNTIYF. CDR3 bases: TGTGCCAGTAGTACCCCGGTCCCTGGAAACACCATATATTTT.

Turning to this clonotype: The conserved final phenylalanine or tryptophan is absent from the CDR3, which likely points to a read error. The J gene is TRBJ1-5, the V gene TRBV28; D is unclear. CDR3 length: 16 amino acids. V was pared by 5 bases and J by 3 bases, with 17 bases between. Germline CDR1 is MDHEN and CDR2 is SYDVKM. Written as DNA, the CDR3 is TGTGCCAGCAGTCTCCGGACTGTGATTATCAATCAGCCCCAGCATTCT. As protein: CASSLRTVIINQPQHS.